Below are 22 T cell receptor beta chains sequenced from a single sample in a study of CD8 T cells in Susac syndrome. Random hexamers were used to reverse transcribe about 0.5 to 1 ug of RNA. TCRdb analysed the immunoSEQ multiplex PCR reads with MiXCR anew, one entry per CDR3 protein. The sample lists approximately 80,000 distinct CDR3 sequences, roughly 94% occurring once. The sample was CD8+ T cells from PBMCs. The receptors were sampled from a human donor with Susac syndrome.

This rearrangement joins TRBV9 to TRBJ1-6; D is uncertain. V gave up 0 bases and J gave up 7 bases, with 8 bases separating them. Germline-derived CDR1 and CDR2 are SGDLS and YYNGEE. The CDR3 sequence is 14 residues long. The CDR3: CASSVAVTNSPLHF. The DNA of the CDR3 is TGTGCCAGCAGCGTAGCAGTGACCAATTCACCCCTCCACTTT.

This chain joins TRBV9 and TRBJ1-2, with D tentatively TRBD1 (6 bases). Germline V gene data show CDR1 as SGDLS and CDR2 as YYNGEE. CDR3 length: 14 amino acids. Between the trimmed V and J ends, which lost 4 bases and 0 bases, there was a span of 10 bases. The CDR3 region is CASSHGQTNYGYTF. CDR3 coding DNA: TGTGCCAGCAGCCATGGACAGACTAACTATGGCTACACCTTC.

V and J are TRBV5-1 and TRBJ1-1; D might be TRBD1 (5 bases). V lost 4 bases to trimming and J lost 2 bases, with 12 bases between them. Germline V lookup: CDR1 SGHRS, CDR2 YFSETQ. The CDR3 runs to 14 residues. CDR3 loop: CASSKGDSNTEAFF. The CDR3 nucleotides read TGCGCCAGCAGCAAGGGTGACAGTAACACTGAAGCTTTCTTT.

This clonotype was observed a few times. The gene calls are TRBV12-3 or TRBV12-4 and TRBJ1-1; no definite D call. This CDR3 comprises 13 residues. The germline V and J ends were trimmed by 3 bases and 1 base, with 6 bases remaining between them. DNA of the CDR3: TGTGCCAGCAGTTTGGGCCGGAACACTGAAGCTTTCTTT. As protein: CASSLGRNTEAFF.

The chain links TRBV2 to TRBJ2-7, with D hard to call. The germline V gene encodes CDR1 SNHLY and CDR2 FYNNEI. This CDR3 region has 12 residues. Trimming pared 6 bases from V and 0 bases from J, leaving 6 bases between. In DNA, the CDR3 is TGTGCCAGCAGCGCCGCCTCCTACGAGCAGTACTTC. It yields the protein CASSAASYEQYF.

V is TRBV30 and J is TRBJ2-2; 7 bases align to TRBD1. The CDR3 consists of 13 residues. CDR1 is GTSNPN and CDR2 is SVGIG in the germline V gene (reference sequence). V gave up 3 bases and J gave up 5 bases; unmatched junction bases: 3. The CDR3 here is CAWSPTGTGELFF. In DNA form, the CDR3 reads TGTGCCTGGAGCCCGACAGGGACCGGGGAGCTGTTTTTT.

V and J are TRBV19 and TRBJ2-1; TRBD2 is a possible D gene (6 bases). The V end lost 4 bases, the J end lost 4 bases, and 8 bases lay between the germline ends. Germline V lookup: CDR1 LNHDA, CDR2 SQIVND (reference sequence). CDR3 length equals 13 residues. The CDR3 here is CASSSGAYNEQFF. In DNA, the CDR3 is TGTGCCAGTAGTAGCGGGGCTTACAATGAGCAGTTCTTC.

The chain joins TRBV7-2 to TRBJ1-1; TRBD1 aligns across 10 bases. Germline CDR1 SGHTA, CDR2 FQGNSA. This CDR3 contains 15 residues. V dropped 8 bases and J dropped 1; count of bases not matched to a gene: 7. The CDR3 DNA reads TGTGCCAGCCAAGACAGGGGGCTCGGGAACACTGAAGCTTTCTTT. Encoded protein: CASQDRGLGNTEAFF.

The CDR3, as DNA: TGTGCCAGCAGCGCGAGCCGGGACCTAAACACCGGGGAGCTGTTTTTT. Amino acids: CASSASRDLNTGELFF. This chain connects TRBV9 to TRBJ2-2; D tentatively reads TRBD1 or TRBD2 (5 bases each). CDR3 size: 16 residues. V lost 3 bases, J lost 2 bases, and 14 bases lay in between. Germline V gene lookup returns CDR1 SGDLS and CDR2 YYNGEE.

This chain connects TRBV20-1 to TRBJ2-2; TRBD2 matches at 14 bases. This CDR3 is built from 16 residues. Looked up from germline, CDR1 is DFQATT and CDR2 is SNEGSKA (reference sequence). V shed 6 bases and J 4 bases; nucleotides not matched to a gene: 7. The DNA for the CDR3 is TGCAGTGCCAGGACTAGCGGGGGGAAGGGCACCGGGGAGCTGTTTTTT. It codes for CSARTSGGKGTGELFF.

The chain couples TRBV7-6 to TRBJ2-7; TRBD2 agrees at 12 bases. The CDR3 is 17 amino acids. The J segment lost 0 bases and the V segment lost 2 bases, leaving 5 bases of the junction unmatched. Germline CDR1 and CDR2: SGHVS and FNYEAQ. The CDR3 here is CASSLWRTSGASYEQYF. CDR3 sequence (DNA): TGTGCCAGCAGCTTATGGAGGACTAGCGGGGCCTCCTACGAGCAGTACTTC.

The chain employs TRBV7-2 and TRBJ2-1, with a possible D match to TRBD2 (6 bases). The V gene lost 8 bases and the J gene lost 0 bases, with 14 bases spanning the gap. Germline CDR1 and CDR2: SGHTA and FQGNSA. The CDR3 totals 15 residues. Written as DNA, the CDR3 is TGTGCCAGCGGCGGGACGGTTAGCTCCTACAATGAGCAGTTCTTC. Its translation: CASGGTVSSYNEQFF.

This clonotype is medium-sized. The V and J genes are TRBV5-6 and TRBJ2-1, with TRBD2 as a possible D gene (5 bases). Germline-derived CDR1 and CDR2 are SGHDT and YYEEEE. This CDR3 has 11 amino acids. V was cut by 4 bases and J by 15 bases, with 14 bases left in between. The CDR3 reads CASSEGRLPFF. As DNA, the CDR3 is TGTGCCAGCAGCGAGGGCCGGTTGCCGTTCTTC.

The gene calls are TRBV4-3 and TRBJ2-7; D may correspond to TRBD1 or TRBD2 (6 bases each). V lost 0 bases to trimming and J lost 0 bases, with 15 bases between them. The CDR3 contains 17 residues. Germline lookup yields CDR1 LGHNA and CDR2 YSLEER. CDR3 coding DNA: TGCGCCAGCAGCCAAGATAAGGGGGGCAGAACCTCCTACGAGCAGTACTTC. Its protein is CASSQDKGGRTSYEQYF.

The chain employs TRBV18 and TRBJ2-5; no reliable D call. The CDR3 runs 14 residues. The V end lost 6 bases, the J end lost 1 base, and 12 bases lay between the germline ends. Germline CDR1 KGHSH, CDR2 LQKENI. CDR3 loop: CASSHGPSQETQYF. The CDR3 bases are TGTGCCAGCTCCCACGGCCCCTCCCAAGAGACCCAGTACTTC.

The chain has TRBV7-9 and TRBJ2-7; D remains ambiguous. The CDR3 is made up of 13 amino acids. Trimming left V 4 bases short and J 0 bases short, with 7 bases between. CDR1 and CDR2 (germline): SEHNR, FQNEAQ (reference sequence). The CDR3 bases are TGTGCCAGCAGCTCTGGCCTCTCCTACGAGCAGTACTTC. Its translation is CASSSGLSYEQYF.

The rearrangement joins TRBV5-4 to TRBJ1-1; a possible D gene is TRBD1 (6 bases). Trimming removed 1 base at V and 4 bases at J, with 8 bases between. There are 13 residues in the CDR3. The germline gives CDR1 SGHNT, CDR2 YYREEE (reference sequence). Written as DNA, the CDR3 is TGTGCCAGCAGCTTGCAGGGGAGCACTGAAGCTTTCTTT. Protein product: CASSLQGSTEAFF.

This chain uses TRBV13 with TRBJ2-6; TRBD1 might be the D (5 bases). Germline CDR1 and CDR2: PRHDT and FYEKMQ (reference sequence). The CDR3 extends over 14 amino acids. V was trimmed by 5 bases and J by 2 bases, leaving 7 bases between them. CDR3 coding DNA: TGTGCCAGCAGCCAGGACACTGGGGCCAACGTCCTGACTTTC. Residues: CASSQDTGANVLTF.

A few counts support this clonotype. The CDR3 region is CSVEGPRYEQYF. The DNA for the CDR3 is TGCAGCGTTGAGGGGCCCCGCTACGAGCAGTACTTC. The chain has TRBV29-1 and TRBJ2-7; D possibly corresponds to TRBD1 (5 bases). V was pared by 3 bases and J by 3 bases, with 9 bases between. Germline CDR1 is SQVTM and CDR2 is ANQGSEA. CDR3 length: 12 residues.

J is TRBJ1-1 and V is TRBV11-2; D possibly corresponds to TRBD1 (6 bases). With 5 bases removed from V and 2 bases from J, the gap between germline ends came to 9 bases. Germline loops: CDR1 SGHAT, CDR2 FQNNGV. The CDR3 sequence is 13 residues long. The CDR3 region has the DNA TGTGCCAGCAGCGCGGACAGAAACACTGAAGCTTTCTTT. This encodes CASSADRNTEAFF.

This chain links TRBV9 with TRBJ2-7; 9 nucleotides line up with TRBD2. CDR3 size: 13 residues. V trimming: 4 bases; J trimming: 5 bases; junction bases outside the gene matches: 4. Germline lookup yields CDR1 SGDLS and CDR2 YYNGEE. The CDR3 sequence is CASSLSGGDEQYF. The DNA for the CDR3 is TGTGCCAGCAGCCTTAGCGGGGGTGACGAGCAGTACTTC.

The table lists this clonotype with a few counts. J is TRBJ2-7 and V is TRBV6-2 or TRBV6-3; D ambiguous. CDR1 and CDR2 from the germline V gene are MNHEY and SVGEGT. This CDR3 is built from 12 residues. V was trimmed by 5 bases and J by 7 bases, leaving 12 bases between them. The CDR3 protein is CASSAGRIEQYF. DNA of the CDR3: TGTGCCAGCAGTGCCGGACGGATTGAGCAGTACTTC.